This T cell receptor (beta chain) was identified during a study of cytomegalovirus exposure and HLA in healthy donors (dated by TCRdb to about 2017). About the study as a whole: An earlier analysis of 587 of the donors reported around 280 Gb of sequence data and approximately 120 million unique TCR beta sequences obtained from around 180 million T cells. Four to six DR-DQ haplotypes were handled as single units for association and clustering, since linkage in the cohort was strong. In an earlier analysis of 550 to 700 of the donors, high-throughput TCR beta sequencing was used to judge whether each TCR beta V gene segment behaved as functional or pseudogenic. HLA typing included class I and class II loci at four-digit resolution. Rather than drawing on any new phenotypic data, the later analysis identified candidate immune exposures from TCR beta sequences and the way those sequences occurred across donors. The number of donors typed differed by locus, with 629-630 for A, B, C, DRB1 and DQB1, more than 500 for DQA1, nearly 610 for DPA1, and approximately 470 for DPB1. An early release that covered several hundred HLA-typed donors contained approximately 320 gigabases of sequencing data and roughly 84 million unique TCR sequences. The genetic ancestry cluster associated with self-reported Caucasian donors included roughly 84% of the 350 to 500 genotyped donors. The study combined high-throughput TCR immunosequencing, statistical association of individual TCRs with disease status, and machine learning to predict cytomegalovirus infection status. A later genetic analysis used genome-wide SNP genotypes for 398 of the 666 donors, treating that subset as a discovery cohort. Alongside the repertoire data, information on donor age, sex, ethnicity and CMV serostatus was compiled. On average, around 240,000 unique TCR beta nucleotide sequences were sequenced per donor among 300 to 500 genotyped donors of the cohort, with about 17% of those sequences being non-productive. To study patterns of TCR occurrence, a later analysis re-analyzed previously published TCR beta repertoires from 700 or so donors and added high-resolution HLA genotyping. Every discovery cohort repertoire had been produced on one sequencing platform. The aim of the study was to test whether cataloging public T cell receptors could identify signatures of past pathogen exposure. A separate validation cohort of more than 100 different subjects was used in addition to the 666-subject first cohort. The T cell repertoires of under 750 subjects were profiled by immunosequencing and related to cytomegalovirus serostatus. What the work shows at the level of the full study, not this receptor alone: Because the 87-base-pair reads could not distinguish some IMGT-functional V segments, including TRBV6-2 and TRBV6-3, those segments were excluded. A later analysis found that TCR association rates varied across HLA loci, with DRB1 alleles showing the most associated TCRs and HLA-C alleles the fewest. A few of the identified cytomegalovirus-associated TCR beta chains were confirmed in vitro to be specific for cytomegalovirus antigens. In a later analysis, several top co-occurrence clusters were reported to appear linked to parvovirus B19, influenza, CMV and Epstein-Barr virus. In the study, around 150 TCR beta chains were listed as associated with cytomegalovirus. According to a later analysis, most CMV-associated TCR beta chains appeared to be HLA-restricted, and the HLA associations seemed to be driven largely by CMV exposure. The only immune exposure information available for the cohort was CMV serostatus. Compared with the roughly 670-donor mean, donors in an Asian-associated ancestry cluster had fewer N-insertions in productive TCRs, according to a later genetic analysis. A group of highly shared sequence variants was considered likely to be a technical artifact of the sequencing pipeline. An earlier analysis of approximately 530 of the donors showed that most TCR beta V segments appeared in productive rearrangements either about 87% or about 30% of the time, which broadly matched IMGT annotations. Sequencing depth was assumed to be roughly uniform across donors in the presence/absence analyses, though that assumption may not hold. A later genetic analysis associated a missense DCLRE1C variant with V-gene and J-gene trimming of TCR beta chains, and an independent cohort replicated the association. This cohort had only TCR beta chains sequenced, and the lack of alpha or paired-chain data limited which features could be detected. Most TCR sequences were seen in very few donors, while some public TCRs were found in many individuals. According to the authors, the approach could potentially be generalized to other disease states and immunological phenotypes. The classifier was reported to diagnose cytomegalovirus status with high specificity and sensitivity in both the original cohort and the validation cohort. Strong co-occurrence of HLA alleles, especially DR and DQ, made assigning TCR associations to individual alleles difficult. A further reported finding was that TCR beta sequences accurately predicted the HLA-A and HLA-B alleles for most subjects in the first cohort. Correlated functional status among segregating V segments might be attributable to linkage disequilibrium, but an unknown experimental factor could not be ruled out. In a later analysis, HLA-associated TCR beta chains showed more clonal expansion and lower generation probabilities than non-associated chains that were equally common. Because some donors lacked HLA typing at each locus, the association tests relied only on the typed subset. The earlier analysis of 587 of the donors excluded 15 to 20 rarely observed V segments, including chromosome 9 orphons, because counts were too low. A later analysis associated roughly 17,000 TCR beta sequences with specific HLA alleles at a false discovery rate of 0.05.

The cohort comprised 666 healthy bone marrow donors. At the time of sampling, all cohort members were nominally healthy, though unrecorded immune exposures were likely present. The donor tested CMV seronegative and was one of the 352 seronegative cohort members. A peripheral blood sample was collected from each donor, and TCR beta sequencing was performed on peripheral blood mononuclear cells. The Qiagen DNeasy Blood Extraction Kit was used to extract genomic DNA from the blood cell samples. This clone was detected only a few times. Its antigen is still unknown. Base qualities were left out, and no much larger clone turns up one base away. Library creation used the immunoSEQ multiplex PCR assay. For the multiplex PCR, a mixture combining 60 forward primers for TCR Vbeta segments and 13 reverse primers for TCR Jbeta segments was used. A multiplex PCR assay on genomic DNA amplified the CDR3 region of rearranged TCR beta genes. On the Illumina HiSeq System, the amplified TCR beta libraries were sequenced as 87-base-pair reads. The study's processing was this. In a later analysis, some 80 million unique TCR beta chains were counted across the 500 to 850 repertoires, and roughly 11 million of these chains were shared by at least two donors. Raw reads were error-corrected and collapsed into unique sequences by a nearest-neighbor algorithm in which closely related sequences were merged to remove PCR and sequencing errors. V, D and J gene segments were assigned by aligning CDR3 sequences to IMGT reference sequences. For a sequence to be retained, a match of at least six nucleotides was required to both a V gene segment and a J gene segment. A rearrangement counted as productive if the CDR3 had no stop codons and remained in frame with V and J, and every other rearrangement counted as non-productive. Following IMGT convention, CDR3 was defined as the stretch from the second conserved V-encoded cysteine up to the conserved J-encoded phenylalanine. Sequences without an unambiguous match to a single V gene segment were excluded from the earlier analysis of 450 to 750 of the donors. An earlier analysis of under 750 of the donors called V segments functional above 56.7% productive rearrangements and segregating when the between-donor standard deviation exceeded 5%. A statistical classification framework was developed to diagnose cytomegalovirus status using the catalog of TCR beta chain sequences. V and J gene assignment, in a later analysis, came from comparing TCR nucleotide sequences with IMGT/GENE-DB human TR gene sequences. A later analysis assigned CDR3 sequences and most-parsimonious VDJ recombination scenarios with the TCRdist pipeline. In a later analysis, every TCR beta chain was defined by the combination of its CDR3 amino acid sequence and its V-gene family, and reads without a unique V-gene family were dropped. In a later analysis, 500 to 650 highly shared, low-generation-probability nucleotide sequences were removed to address suspected cross-contamination and a sequencing artifact. In a later analysis, a clonal expansion index was calculated for each public chain from normalized within-repertoire ranks of inferred template counts. Generation probabilities in a later analysis came from a VDJ recombination model fitted to out-of-frame rearrangements, and those results were checked against IGoR. A later analysis scored TCR-TCR, TCR-HLA and TCR-CMV co-occurrence with hypergeometric tests, applying a repertoire-size bias correction to TCR pairs. A later analysis estimated false discovery rates by permuting HLA or CMV assignments 20 times. In a later analysis, co-occurring TCRs were grouped with DBSCAN, and TCRdist sequence similarity was added when clustering was performed within HLA-allele-positive subsets. For co-occurrence clustering, repertoires with fewer than 30,000 or more than 120,000 public chains were excluded, along with 4 to 6 repertoires with anomalous nucleotide sharing. Entries here come from immuneACCESS through TCRdb and include only in-frame sequences with V and J called. Some clones fail to appear in such tables; in the studies checked, an unresolved V gene covers under half of the shortfall, and the cause of the remainder is unknown. D and trimming were read from the DNA, whereas the V and J calls and clone size are those reported in that table. The sample has over 100,000 clones on record, roughly 69% of them singletons. The top ten constitute about 2.2% of the sample.

Via the germline V gene (reference sequence), CDR1 is MNHNY and CDR2 SVGAGI. Inclusive of the bounding cysteine and phenylalanine, the CDR3 is 15 residues long. Only CDR3 DNA is held: 45 bases, read in frame from base 1. The V end gives up 5 bases and the J end 1 base, leaving 6 bases in the junction not matched to a gene. Sequencing input: PBMCs. The source of this sequence is a woman aged 30 to 39 in good health and CMV-seronegative. The rearrangement combines TRBV6-6 with TRBJ1-1, with TRBD1 identical over 8 junction bases. For the CDR3, the sequence is CASSNGQGRNTEAFF. The sequenced DNA is TGTGCCAGCAGTAACGGACAGGGCAGGAACACTGAAGCTTTCTTT.